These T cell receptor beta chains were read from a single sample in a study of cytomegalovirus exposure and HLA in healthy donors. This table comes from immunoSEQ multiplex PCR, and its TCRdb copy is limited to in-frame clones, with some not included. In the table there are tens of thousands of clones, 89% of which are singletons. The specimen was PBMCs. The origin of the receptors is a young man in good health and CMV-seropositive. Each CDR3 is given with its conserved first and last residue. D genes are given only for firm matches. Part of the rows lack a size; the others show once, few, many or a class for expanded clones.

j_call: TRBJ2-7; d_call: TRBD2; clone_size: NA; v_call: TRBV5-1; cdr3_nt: TGCGCCAGCAGCTTGGCGCCGACTAGCGGCTACGAGCAGTACTTC; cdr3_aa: CASSLAPTSGYEQYF
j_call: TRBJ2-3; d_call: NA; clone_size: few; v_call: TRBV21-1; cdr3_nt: TGTGCCAGCAGCTCCCGGACAGGAAGGTCAGATACGCAGTATTTT; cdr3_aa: CASSSRTGRSDTQYF
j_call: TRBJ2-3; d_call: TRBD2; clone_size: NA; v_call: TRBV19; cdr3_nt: TGTGCCAGTAGTCTTAGCGGGAGGGATAGAGATACGCAGTATTTT; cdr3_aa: CASSLSGRDRDTQYF
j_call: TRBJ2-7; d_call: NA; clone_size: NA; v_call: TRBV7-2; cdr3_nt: TGTGCCAGCAGCTTCCAGAGGGGGGGGTGGGAGCAGTACTTC; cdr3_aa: CASSFQRGGWEQYF
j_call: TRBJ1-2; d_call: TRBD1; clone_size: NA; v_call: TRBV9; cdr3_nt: TGTGCCAGCAACGGGGACAGGGGGGGCTATGGCTACACCTTC; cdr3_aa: CASNGDRGGYGYTF
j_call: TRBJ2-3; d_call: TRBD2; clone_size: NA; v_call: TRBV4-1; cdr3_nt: TGCGCCAGCAGTCCCAGGACTAGCGGGAGGGCCGAAAGCACAGATACGCAGTATTTT; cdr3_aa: CASSPRTSGRAESTDTQYF
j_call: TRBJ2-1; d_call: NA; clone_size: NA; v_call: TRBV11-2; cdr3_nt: TGTGCCAGCAGCTTAGAAGGGGTAAGCTCCTACAATGAGCAGTTCTTC; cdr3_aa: CASSLEGVSSYNEQFF
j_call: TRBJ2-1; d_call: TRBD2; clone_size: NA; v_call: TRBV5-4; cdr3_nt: TGTGCCAGCAGCTTGGCCGCTAGCGGGAGGTACAATGAGCAGTTCTTC; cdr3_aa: CASSLAASGRYNEQFF
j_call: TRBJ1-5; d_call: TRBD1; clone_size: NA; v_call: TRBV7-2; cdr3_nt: TGTGCCAGCAGTTCACAGGGGAGCAATCAGCCCCAGCATTTT; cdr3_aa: CASSSQGSNQPQHF
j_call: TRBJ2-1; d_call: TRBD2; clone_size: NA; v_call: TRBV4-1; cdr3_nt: TGCGCCAGCAGCCAAGCGTTAACTAGCGGGATCTATGAGCAGTTCTTC; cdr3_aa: CASSQALTSGIYEQFF
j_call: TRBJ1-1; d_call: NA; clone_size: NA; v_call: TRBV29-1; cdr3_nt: TGCAGCGTTGAAAGGCGGATGAACACTGAAGCTTTCTTT; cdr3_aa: CSVERRMNTEAFF
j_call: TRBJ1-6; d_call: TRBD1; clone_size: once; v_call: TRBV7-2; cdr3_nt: TGTGCCAGCAGCTCTTACCCTCTGAGGACAGGGAGAAATTCACCCCTCCACTTT; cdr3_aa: CASSSYPLRTGRNSPLHF
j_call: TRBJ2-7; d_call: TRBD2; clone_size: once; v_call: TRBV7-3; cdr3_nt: TGTGCCAGCAGCTTAGTCGGGAGGGAAAGCGAGCAGTACTTC; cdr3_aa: CASSLVGRESEQYF
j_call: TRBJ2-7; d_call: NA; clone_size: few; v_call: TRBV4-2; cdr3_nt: TGTGCCAGCAGCCAAGGGGCGGGGTGGGGGGAGCAGTACTTC; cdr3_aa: CASSQGAGWGEQYF
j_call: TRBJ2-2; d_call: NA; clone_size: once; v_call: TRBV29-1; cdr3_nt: TGCAGCGTTGCCCGACAGAACACCGGGGAGCTGTTTTTT; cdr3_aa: CSVARQNTGELFF
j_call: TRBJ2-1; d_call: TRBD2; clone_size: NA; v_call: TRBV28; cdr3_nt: TGTGCCAGCAGTCCCTACGCGCCGGGACTAGCGGGGGTGTCCTACAATGAGCAGTTCTTC; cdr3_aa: CASSPYAPGLAGVSYNEQFF
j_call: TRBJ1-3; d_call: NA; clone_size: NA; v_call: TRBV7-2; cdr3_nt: TGTGCCAGCAGTTTCCAAAACACCATATATTTT; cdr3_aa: CASSFQNTIYF
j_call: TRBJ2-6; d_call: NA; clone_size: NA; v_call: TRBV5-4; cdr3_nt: TGTGCCAGCAGGCGTTCTAGCTGGAGCTCTGGGGCCAACGTCCTGACTTTC; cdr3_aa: CASRRSSWSSGANVLTF
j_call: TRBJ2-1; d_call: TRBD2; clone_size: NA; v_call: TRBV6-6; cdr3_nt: TGTGCCAGCAGTTACCGTACGGGAGGGCCTGGCAATGAGCAGTTCTTC; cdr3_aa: CASSYRTGGPGNEQFF
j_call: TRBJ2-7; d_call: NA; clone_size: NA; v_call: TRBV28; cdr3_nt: TGTGCCAGCAGTATCTGGGGGCAGGGGCGTTACGAGCAGTACTTC; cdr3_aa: CASSIWGQGRYEQYF
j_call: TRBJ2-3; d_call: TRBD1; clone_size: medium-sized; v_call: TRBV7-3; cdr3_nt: TGTGCCAGCAGCCCTACAGGGGGCAGGGATACGCAGTATTTT; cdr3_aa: CASSPTGGRDTQYF
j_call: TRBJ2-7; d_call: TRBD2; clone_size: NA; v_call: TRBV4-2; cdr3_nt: TGTGCCAGCAGCCAAGATCGGGAGACTAGCGGGACCACTTTCTCCTACGAGCAGTACTTC; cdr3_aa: CASSQDRETSGTTFSYEQYF
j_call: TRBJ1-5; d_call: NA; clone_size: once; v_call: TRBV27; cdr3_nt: TGTGCCAGCAGGGCAGGGCTGAGCAATCAGCCCCAGCATTTT; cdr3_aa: CASRAGLSNQPQHF
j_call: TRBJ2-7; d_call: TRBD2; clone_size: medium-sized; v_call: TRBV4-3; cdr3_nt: TGCGCCAGCAGCCAGGGACTAGGGCCCCTTTACGAGCAGTACTTC; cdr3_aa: CASSQGLGPLYEQYF
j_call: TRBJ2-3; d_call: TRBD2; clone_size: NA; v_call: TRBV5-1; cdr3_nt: TGCGCCAGCAGCTTGCCGCTAGCGGAGGTGGGAGATACGCAGTATTTT; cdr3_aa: CASSLPLAEVGDTQYF